Here is one T cell receptor beta chain with its context. This entry is derived from a study of blood T cell repertoires in COVID-19. About the study: Italy, Spain and the United States were the sources of the convalescent and acute COVID-19 samples.

Cohort allocation depended upon clinical history that participants reported. What the recovered Cohort 3 donors had was two negative PCRs, clearance, or symptom resolution. The authors' processing: Amplification of reference gene primers was used by the study to estimate nucleated cell counts. Libraries were prepared by immunoSEQ multiplex PCR; TCRdb keeps only in-frame clonotypes and omits some of them. Clone size and V and J calls were adopted from that table, with D and trimming inferred from the DNA. The sample carries a few hundred thousand clones, around 90% recorded once. V was clipped by 4 bases and J by 4 bases, with 18 bases between them. The length of the CDR3 is 15 residues. In germline, CDR1 is SGHRS, CDR2 YFSETQ.

The material sequenced was PBMCs or T cells enriched from blood (not recorded which). The chain has TRBV5-1 and TRBJ2-7; tentative D call: TRBD2 (6 bases). The sequence was obtained from a woman in her twenties or thirties who had recovered from COVID-19. CDR3 protein: CASSQDTAGRYEQYF. DNA for the CDR3: TGCGCCAGCAGCCAGGACACGGCGGGGAGATACGAGCAGTACTTC.